A selection of T cell receptor beta chains follows, all from one sample in a study of cytomegalovirus exposure and HLA in healthy donors. Clones were sequenced by immunoSEQ multiplex PCR, and TCRdb holds only the in-frame ones, with some missing. The sample includes over 250,000 clones, roughly 85% of them seen just once. Sequencing used PBMCs. The receptors originated from a woman between 18 and 29 years old in good health and CMV-seronegative. The CDR3 runs from the conserved cysteine through the conserved F or W. A D gene is named only where the DNA matches it firmly. Clone size is not always given. Where it is, it says once, few, many or a class for expanded clones.

V gene	clone size	D gene	J gene	CDR3 protein	CDR3 DNA
TRBV18	NA	TRBD2	TRBJ2-5	CASSQGSGGQETQYF	TGTGCCAGCTCCCAAGGTAGCGGGGGCCAAGAGACCCAGTACTTC
TRBV18	NA	NA	TRBJ1-2	CASSESQGSYGYTF	TGTGCCAGCTCAGAGTCGCAGGGGTCCTATGGCTACACCTTC
TRBV7-9	NA	NA	TRBJ2-1	CASSLPGSTYNEQFF	TGTGCCAGCAGCCTCCCGGGATCCACCTACAATGAGCAGTTCTTC
TRBV6-5	NA	NA	TRBJ2-3	CASKTRADTQYF	TGTGCCAGTAAAACCCGGGCAGATACGCAGTATTTT
TRBV4-1	NA	NA	TRBJ2-2	CASSQESAGFGELFF	TGCGCCAGCAGCCAAGAAAGTGCAGGGTTCGGGGAGCTGTTTTTT
TRBV27	NA	TRBD2	TRBJ2-1	CASSTGTSGYNEQFF	TGTGCCAGCAGTACCGGGACTAGCGGATACAATGAGCAGTTCTTC
TRBV5-1	NA	TRBD2	TRBJ2-2	CASSLALAGETGELFF	TGCGCCAGCAGCTTAGCGCTAGCGGGTGAGACCGGGGAGCTGTTTTTT
TRBV4-1	once	TRBD1	TRBJ2-7	CASSPTGVSYEQYF	TGCGCCAGCAGCCCGACAGGGGTCTCCTACGAGCAGTACTTC
TRBV14	NA	TRBD2	TRBJ2-1	CASSPRLGGINEQFF	TGTGCCAGCAGCCCCCGACTGGGAGGGATTAATGAGCAGTTCTTC
TRBV6-1	once	TRBD2	TRBJ2-7	CASRIGTSGSYEQYF	TGTGCCAGCAGGATCGGGACTAGCGGGAGCTACGAGCAGTACTTC
TRBV28	NA	TRBD1	TRBJ1-5	CASSFQTGLGNQPQHF	TGTGCCAGCAGTTTCCAGACAGGGCTGGGAAATCAGCCCCAGCATTTT
TRBV9	NA	TRBD1	TRBJ2-1	CASSVSPTGKNEQFF	TGTGCCAGCAGCGTAAGCCCGACAGGGAAGAATGAGCAGTTCTTC
TRBV7-2	NA	TRBD2	TRBJ2-7	CASSYLLAGSTYEQYF	TGTGCCAGCAGCTATCTATTAGCGGGTTCTACCTACGAGCAGTACTTC
TRBV2	NA	NA	TRBJ2-3	CAYRDFKQDTQYF	TGTGCCTACCGGGACTTCAAGCAAGATACGCAGTATTTT
TRBV2	NA	NA	TRBJ1-2	CASSERGLNYGYTF	TGTGCCAGCAGTGAACGGGGTCTTAACTATGGCTACACCTTC
TRBV9	NA	TRBD1	TRBJ1-1	CASSVRGTGTEAFF	TGTGCCAGCAGCGTGAGGGGGACAGGCACTGAAGCTTTCTTT
TRBV28	NA	TRBD1	TRBJ1-2	CASSTGGGGYGYTF	TGTGCCAGCAGTACAGGGGGGGGAGGGTATGGCTACACCTTC
TRBV28	NA	NA	TRBJ1-2	CASSLEIEGSGYTF	TGTGCCAGCAGTTTAGAAATCGAGGGTAGTGGCTACACCTTC
TRBV5-1	NA	NA	TRBJ2-2	CASSLVGIGAGELFF	TGCGCCAGCAGCTTGGTTGGGATCGGGGCCGGGGAGCTGTTTTTT
TRBV5-1	NA	TRBD2	TRBJ2-2	CASSLLAGVDGELFF	TGCGCCAGCAGCTTGCTAGCGGGAGTCGACGGGGAGCTGTTTTTT
TRBV4-1	once	NA	TRBJ2-3	CASSHAGVDTQYF	TGCGCCAGCAGCCACGCAGGGGTTGATACGCAGTATTTT
TRBV27	NA	NA	TRBJ1-5	CASSGHINQPQHF	TGTGCCAGCAGTGGACATATCAATCAGCCCCAGCATTTT
TRBV9	NA	TRBD1	TRBJ2-7	CASSLRTGNYEQYF	TGTGCCAGCAGCTTACGGACAGGGAACTACGAGCAGTACTTC
TRBV6-5	few	TRBD1	TRBJ1-1	CASSQTGGRTEAFF	TGTGCCAGCAGCCAGACAGGGGGCCGAACTGAAGCTTTCTTT
TRBV6-4	once	TRBD1	TRBJ2-1	CASSRQGRHEQFF	TGTGCCAGCTCAAGACAGGGGCGTCATGAGCAGTTCTTC
TRBV6-5	NA	TRBD1	TRBJ2-1	CASSSGTGAFMFF	TGTGCCAGCAGTTCGGGGACAGGCGCCTTTATGTTCTTC
TRBV7-2	NA	NA	TRBJ1-2	CASSSGGAPKPYGYTF	TGTGCCAGCAGCTCGGGAGGGGCACCCAAACCCTATGGCTACACCTTC
TRBV6-5	NA	TRBD2	TRBJ2-3	CASSYGAAGVGTQYF	TGTGCCAGCAGTTACGGCGCCGCGGGAGTTGGGACGCAGTATTTT
TRBV6-6	few	NA	TRBJ2-6	CASSQAGANVLTF	TGTGCCAGCAGCCAAGCCGGGGCCAACGTCCTGACTTTC
TRBV29-1	NA	TRBD2	TRBJ2-1	CSVWRLADYNEQFF	TGCAGCGTGTGGCGCCTAGCGGATTACAATGAGCAGTTCTTC
TRBV9	once	TRBD2	TRBJ2-3	CASSLGTSGTDTQYF	TGTGCCAGCAGCCTCGGGACTAGCGGCACAGATACGCAGTATTTT
TRBV4-1	once	NA	TRBJ1-5	CASSQDPEEGQPQHF	TGCGCCAGCAGCCAAGATCCGGAGGAGGGTCAGCCCCAGCATTTT
TRBV28	NA	TRBD1	TRBJ1-4	CASSPGQVNEKLFF	TGTGCCAGCAGTCCGGGACAGGTTAATGAAAAACTGTTTTTT
TRBV27	NA	TRBD1	TRBJ2-7	CASSASTGVEQYF	TGTGCCAGCAGTGCATCCACAGGGGTCGAGCAGTACTTC
TRBV30	NA	TRBD2	TRBJ2-5	CAWGSGGAQETQYF	TGTGCCTGGGGTAGCGGGGGGGCCCAGGAGACCCAGTACTTC
TRBV29-1	NA	TRBD2	TRBJ2-7	CSVGREGNYEQYF	TGCAGCGTCGGGCGGGAGGGAAACTACGAGCAGTACTTC
TRBV6-1	NA	NA	TRBJ2-7	CASTISVPSSYEQYF	TGTGCCAGCACTATATCCGTCCCTAGCTCCTACGAGCAGTACTTC
TRBV5-6	once	NA	TRBJ2-3	CASSWGPPAGDTQYF	TGTGCCAGCAGCTGGGGACCCCCAGCGGGAGATACGCAGTATTTT
TRBV7-3	NA	TRBD1	TRBJ1-6	CASSPNRGSPLHF	TGTGCCAGCAGCCCGAACAGGGGTTCACCCCTCCACTTT
TRBV30	NA	NA	TRBJ2-5	CAWSPGNQETQYF	TGTGCCTGGAGTCCGGGGAACCAAGAGACCCAGTACTTC
TRBV6-4	NA	TRBD1	TRBJ2-7	CASRQGVSCEQYF	TGTGCCAGCAGACAGGGGGTCTCGTGCGAGCAGTACTTC
TRBV5-1	NA	NA	TRBJ1-1	CASSLDSLQQNTEAFF	TGCGCCAGCAGCTTGGATTCGTTACAGCAAAACACTGAAGCTTTCTTT
TRBV6-1	NA	NA	TRBJ2-5	CATQEFGVETQYF	TGTGCCACACAAGAATTCGGGGTAGAGACCCAGTACTTC
TRBV6-5	NA	NA	TRBJ1-4	CASRRGWTNEKLFF	TGTGCCAGCAGGAGGGGGTGGACTAATGAAAAACTGTTTTTT
TRBV6-5	NA	NA	TRBJ1-3	CASSRVGGSGNTIYF	TGTGCCAGCAGCCGCGTGGGGGGCTCTGGAAACACCATATATTTT
TRBV4-2	once	TRBD2	TRBJ2-3	CASSQALAEPTDTQYF	TGTGCCAGCAGCCAAGCACTAGCGGAGCCCACAGATACGCAGTATTTT
TRBV7-9	once	TRBD2	TRBJ2-2	CASSLATTSGSGTGELFF	TGTGCCAGCAGCTTAGCAACCACTAGCGGGAGTGGCACCGGGGAGCTGTTTTTT
TRBV6-6	NA	NA	TRBJ2-7	CASSTGDYEQYF	TGTGCCAGCAGTACAGGAGACTACGAGCAGTACTTC
TRBV10-3	NA	NA	TRBJ1-1	CAISGAPVMNTEAFF	TGTGCCATCAGTGGGGCACCCGTCATGAACACTGAAGCTTTCTTT
TRBV28	NA	NA	TRBJ1-4	CASSSLQVRKLFF	TGTGCCAGCAGTTCGTTACAGGTTCGAAAACTGTTTTTT
TRBV5-1	NA	TRBD1	TRBJ1-2	CASSPGQGAIFPYTF	TGCGCCAGCAGCCCGGGCCAGGGGGCTATTTTTCCCTACACCTTC
TRBV9	once	TRBD1	TRBJ2-7	CASSVTGDQSYEQYF	TGTGCCAGCAGCGTCACAGGGGATCAGTCCTACGAGCAGTACTTC
TRBV29-1	NA	NA	TRBJ2-3	CSVPLLGGGTDTQYF	TGCAGCGTCCCCCTTTTGGGCGGGGGCACAGATACGCAGTATTTT
TRBV14	NA	NA	TRBJ1-5	CASSQGQSGAQHF	TGTGCCAGCAGCCAAGGTCAGTCTGGAGCCCAGCATTTT
TRBV19	NA	TRBD2	TRBJ2-7	CASSAAEAGWAYEQYF	TGTGCCAGTAGTGCCGCCGAAGCGGGATGGGCCTACGAGCAGTACTTC
TRBV7-2	once	NA	TRBJ2-2	CASSLSLATVPGELFF	TGTGCCAGCAGCCTCTCCCTAGCGACGGTTCCCGGGGAGCTGTTTTTT
TRBV7-6	NA	TRBD1	TRBJ1-2	CASSLEVWTGGAEAIYGYTF	TGTGCCAGCAGCTTAGAAGTTTGGACAGGGGGCGCGGAGGCTATATATGGCTACACCTTC
TRBV7-8	NA	NA	TRBJ2-2	CASSQSGSRTNTGELFF	TGTGCCAGCAGCCAGTCCGGGAGCCGAACGAACACCGGGGAGCTGTTTTTT
TRBV28	NA	TRBD1	TRBJ1-2	CASSSPGTGYPNYGYTF	TGTGCCAGCAGTTCCCCCGGGACAGGGTACCCTAACTATGGCTACACCTTC
TRBV10-1	NA	TRBD1	TRBJ2-7	CASSAGTGYEQYF	TGCGCCAGCAGTGCCGGGACAGGCTACGAGCAGTACTTC